A selection of T cell receptor beta chains follows, all from one sample in a study of T cells expressing NK-cell markers. From its re-call of the 5' RACE reads, TCRdb lists each CDR3 protein once, without DNA. The data include 150,000 to 180,000 distinct CDR3 sequences; the top ten clones carry 37%. What was sequenced was blood T cells: a sorted CD56 or NKG2C T cell subset, CD4+ or CD8+ T cells, or bulk PBMC T cells (not recorded which). The receptors here all came from a woman aged 45-65 years in good health. Each CDR3 is given with its conserved first and last residue.

v_gene: TRBV29-1; j_gene: TRBJ2-7; len: 14; CDR3aa: CSVEVAGSSYEQYF
v_gene: TRBV5-4; j_gene: TRBJ1-2; len: 13; CDR3aa: CASSQTGAGGYTF
v_gene: TRBV10-1; j_gene: TRBJ2-7; len: 13; CDR3aa: CASSEVTSNEQYF
v_gene: TRBV12-3/TRBV12-4; j_gene: TRBJ2-2; len: 16; CDR3aa: CASRISDGVVTGELFF
v_gene: TRBV5-6; j_gene: TRBJ2-7; len: 12; CDR3aa: CASSPGSREQYF
v_gene: TRBV13; j_gene: TRBJ2-3; len: 14; CDR3aa: CASSPGTRTYTQYF
v_gene: TRBV7-2; j_gene: TRBJ2-1; len: 13; CDR3aa: CASSPGGPNEQFF
v_gene: TRBV20-1; j_gene: TRBJ2-3; len: 15; CDR3aa: CSATTLAESTDTQYF
v_gene: TRBV21-1; j_gene: TRBJ2-3; len: 16; CDR3aa: CASSNVRDGGTDTQYF
v_gene: TRBV7-9; j_gene: TRBJ1-1; len: 11; CDR3aa: CASSRPTEAFF
v_gene: TRBV29-1; j_gene: TRBJ1-3; len: 11; CDR3aa: CSVWAGNTIYF
v_gene: TRBV2; j_gene: TRBJ2-1; len: 15; CDR3aa: CARGPSGISYNEQFF
v_gene: TRBV15; j_gene: TRBJ2-7; len: 15; CDR3aa: CATSRRGEPIPEQYF
v_gene: TRBV5-5; j_gene: TRBJ1-3; len: 14; CDR3aa: CASSLTNAGNTIYF
v_gene: TRBV29-1; j_gene: TRBJ2-5; len: 18; CDR3aa: CSAQRRETSGRVLETQYF
v_gene: TRBV6-6; j_gene: TRBJ2-3; len: 15; CDR3aa: CASSSTGSIADTQYF
v_gene: TRBV27; j_gene: TRBJ2-7; len: 14; CDR3aa: CASSSDYKAYEQYF
v_gene: TRBV10-3; j_gene: TRBJ2-6; len: 14; CDR3aa: CAINGGSGANVLTF
v_gene: TRBV13; j_gene: TRBJ2-2; len: 14; CDR3aa: CASGGLAETGELFF
v_gene: TRBV12-3/TRBV12-4; j_gene: TRBJ2-1; len: 15; CDR3aa: CASSFLDRAPHEQFF
v_gene: TRBV7-8; j_gene: TRBJ2-1; len: 15; CDR3aa: CASSLGRDLRTEQFF
v_gene: TRBV20-1; j_gene: TRBJ2-7; len: 15; CDR3aa: CSARAGLSPSYEQYF
v_gene: TRBV9; j_gene: TRBJ2-1; len: 14; CDR3aa: CASSGGLAGDEQFF
v_gene: TRBV21-1; j_gene: TRBJ2-1; len: 16; CDR3aa: CASTKVGVGSYNEQFF
v_gene: TRBV4-1; j_gene: TRBJ1-3; len: 16; CDR3aa: CASSQDIRDSGNTIYF
v_gene: TRBV4-1; j_gene: TRBJ2-7; len: 15; CDR3aa: CASSHTSGRVYEQYF
v_gene: TRBV27; j_gene: TRBJ1-1; len: 13; CDR3aa: CASALGGDTEAFF
v_gene: TRBV7-2; j_gene: TRBJ2-7; len: 14; CDR3aa: CASSSEQGSYEQYF
v_gene: TRBV7-9; j_gene: TRBJ2-1; len: 15; CDR3aa: CASSATSGIYNEQFF
v_gene: TRBV4-1; j_gene: TRBJ1-2; len: 16; CDR3aa: CASSQDDGRRNYGYTF
v_gene: TRBV12-5; j_gene: TRBJ2-7; len: 14; CDR3aa: CASGPPMGAYEQYF
v_gene: TRBV7-2; j_gene: TRBJ2-1; len: 13; CDR3aa: CASSLVSLNEQFF
v_gene: TRBV6-1; j_gene: TRBJ2-2; len: 14; CDR3aa: CASPTGGITGELFF
v_gene: TRBV5-1; j_gene: TRBJ1-2; len: 15; CDR3aa: CASSDREGASNGYTF
v_gene: TRBV29-1; j_gene: TRBJ2-1; len: 11; CDR3aa: CSALMNNEQFF
v_gene: TRBV5-1; j_gene: TRBJ2-1; len: 18; CDR3aa: CASSLGLAGDVSYNEQFF
v_gene: TRBV7-9; j_gene: TRBJ2-5; len: 16; CDR3aa: CASSFGDRGFQETQYF
v_gene: TRBV7-9; j_gene: TRBJ2-5; len: 13; CDR3aa: CASSLVVEQTQYF
v_gene: TRBV20-1; j_gene: TRBJ1-2; len: 14; CDR3aa: CSARVFDSLPGYTF
v_gene: TRBV5-6; j_gene: TRBJ2-2; len: 16; CDR3aa: CASSLGLAGSTGELFF
v_gene: TRBV5-1; j_gene: TRBJ2-2; len: 16; CDR3aa: CASSLAEGRDTGELFF
v_gene: TRBV6-5; j_gene: TRBJ2-3; len: 18; CDR3aa: CASSPYLWRVMSSDTQYF
v_gene: TRBV25-1; j_gene: TRBJ1-2; len: 14; CDR3aa: CASSGTGGDYGYTF
v_gene: TRBV24-1; j_gene: TRBJ1-1; len: 13; CDR3aa: CATSLTGGTEAFF
v_gene: TRBV10-1; j_gene: TRBJ2-2; len: 13; CDR3aa: CASRQGNTGELFF
v_gene: TRBV5-1; j_gene: TRBJ2-3; len: 17; CDR3aa: CASSFSGTGMRRDTQYF
v_gene: TRBV27; j_gene: TRBJ2-3; len: 14; CDR3aa: CASSLRQGTDTQYF
v_gene: TRBV7-6; j_gene: TRBJ2-2; len: 14; CDR3aa: CASSASTTPGELFF
v_gene: TRBV4-2; j_gene: TRBJ2-1; len: 13; CDR3aa: CASSFGTSYEQFF
v_gene: TRBV29-1; j_gene: TRBJ2-2; len: 13; CDR3aa: CSVDYANTGELFF
v_gene: TRBV28; j_gene: TRBJ2-1; len: 15; CDR3aa: CASSLLAGVYNEQFF